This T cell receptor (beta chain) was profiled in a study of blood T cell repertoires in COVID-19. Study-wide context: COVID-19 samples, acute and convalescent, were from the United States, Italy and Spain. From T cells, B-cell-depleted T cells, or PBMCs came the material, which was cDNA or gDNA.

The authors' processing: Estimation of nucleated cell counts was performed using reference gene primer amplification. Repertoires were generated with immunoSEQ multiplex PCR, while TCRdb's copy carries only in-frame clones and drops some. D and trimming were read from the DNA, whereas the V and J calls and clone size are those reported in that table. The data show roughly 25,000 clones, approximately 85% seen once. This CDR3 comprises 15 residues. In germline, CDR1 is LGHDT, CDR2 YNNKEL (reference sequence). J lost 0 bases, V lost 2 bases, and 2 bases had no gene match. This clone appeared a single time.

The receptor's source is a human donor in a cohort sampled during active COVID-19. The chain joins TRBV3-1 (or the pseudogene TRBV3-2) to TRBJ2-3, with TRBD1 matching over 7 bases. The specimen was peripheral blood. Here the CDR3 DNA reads TGTGCCAGCAGCCAAAGGGGGCACAGCACAGATACGCAGTATTTT. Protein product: CASSQRGHSTDTQYF.